Below are 26 T cell receptor beta chains sequenced from a single sample in a study of T cells in Graves' hyperthyroidism and ophthalmopathy. The investigators amplified TCR beta CDR3 regions from RNA transcripts. Researchers ran a first-round RT-PCR on the TCR CDR3 using the HTBI primer set. TCRdb re-analysed the multiplex PCR reads in MiXCR, keeping a single row per CDR3 protein. This table holds under 400,000 distinct CDR3 sequences, about 13% found once. Material: blood. The source is a woman aged 18 to 35 with Graves' hyperthyroidism.

The rearrangement links TRBV20-1 to TRBJ2-2; 8 nucleotides agree with TRBD1. This CDR3 is 16 amino acids long. After removal of 2 bases from V and 4 bases from J, the junction contained 9 bases not matched to a gene. Per germline, CDR1 DFQATT and CDR2 SNEGSKA (reference sequence). CDR3 sequence (DNA): TGCAGTGCTAGATTTTCAGACAGGGGTTTCACCGGGGAGCTGTTTTTT. Protein sequence: CSARFSDRGFTGELFF.

This clonotype has at least ten counts. The chain uses TRBV4-1 and TRBJ2-1, with D uncertain. V dropped 0 bases and J dropped 2 bases, with 8 bases sitting between them. CDR1 is MGHRA, CDR2 YSYEKL, per germline. The CDR3 is made up of 15 amino acids. The CDR3 sequence is CASSQEEETYNEQFF. CDR3 sequence (DNA): TGCGCCAGCAGCCAAGAGGAAGAAACCTACAATGAGCAGTTCTTC.

The CDR3 sequence is CASSYRGGGTDTQYF. In DNA form, the CDR3 reads TGTGCCAGCAGCTACCGGGGGGGAGGCACAGATACGCAGTATTTT. The chain couples TRBV7-9 to TRBJ2-3; TRBD2 matches 8 bases. The CDR3 extends over 15 amino acids. Germline V CDR1 and CDR2: SEHNR, FQNEAQ (reference sequence). After removal of 4 bases from V and 1 base from J, the junction contained 4 bases not matched to a gene. Based on the CDR3 plus reference TRBV7-9 and TRBJ2-3, the full variable domain is DTGVSQNPRHKITKRGQNVTFRCDPISEHNRLYWYRQTLGQGPEFLTYFQNEAQLEKSRLLSDRFSAERPKGSFSTLEIQRTEQGDSAMYLCASSYRGGGTDTQYFGPGTRLTVL.

This clonotype was counted between two and nine times. The J gene is TRBJ1-5, the V gene TRBV4-3; weak D call: TRBD1 (6 bases). The CDR3 loop spans 16 amino acids. With 0 bases removed from V and 2 bases from J, the gap between germline ends came to 11 bases. The V gene's germline CDR1 is LGHNA and CDR2 YSLEER. The CDR3: CASSQERAGGNQPQHF. The CDR3, as DNA: TGCGCCAGCAGCCAAGAACGGGCAGGGGGCAATCAGCCCCAGCATTTT.

Many counts were recorded for this clonotype. V usage is TRBV2 and J usage is TRBJ1-1; 9 nucleotides agree with TRBD1. This CDR3 has 14 amino acids. From germline, CDR1 is SNHLY and CDR2 FYNNEI. V was clipped by 6 bases and J by 4 bases; unmatched bases: 6. The CDR3: CASSEGQGFTEAFF. CDR3 coding DNA: TGTGCCAGCAGCGAGGGACAGGGTTTCACTGAAGCTTTCTTT.

The rearrangement links TRBV7-3 to TRBJ2-3; 9 bases match TRBD2. After removal of 2 bases from V and 0 bases from J, the junction contained 9 bases not matched to a gene. The CDR3 length is 18 residues. Germline CDR1 SGHTA, CDR2 FQGTGA. CDR3: CASSLVARGGSSTDTQYF. CDR3 coding DNA: TGTGCCAGCAGCTTAGTGGCGCGGGGGGGTTCTAGCACAGATACGCAGTATTTT.

This clonotype has a count of ten or more. V and J are TRBV11-2 and TRBJ2-5; D gene ambiguous. The germline CDR1 and CDR2 sequences are SGHAT and FQNNGV. Trimming cost V 3 bases and J 2 bases, with 10 bases left between them. The CDR3 extends over 14 amino acids. This CDR3 reads CASSLPPLQETQYF. CDR3 bases: TGTGCCAGCAGCTTGCCACCGTTACAAGAGACCCAGTACTTC.

This clonotype was seen at least ten times. The V call is TRBV12-3 or TRBV12-4, the J call TRBJ2-1, with D possibly being TRBD2 (6 bases). There are 17 residues in the CDR3. V was clipped by 4 bases and J by 0 bases, with 16 bases between them. The CDR3 reads CASSSWVTSTSYNEQFF. As DNA, the CDR3 is TGTGCCAGCAGTTCTTGGGTTACTAGCACCTCCTACAATGAGCAGTTCTTC.

This clonotype was detected ten times or more. The rearrangement uses TRBV11-3 and TRBJ1-1, with TRBD1 as a possible D gene (5 bases). Trimming left V 4 bases short and J 4 bases short, with 10 bases between. This CDR3 has 13 residues. Germline loops: CDR1 SGHNT, CDR2 YENEEA. The CDR3 nucleotides read TGTGCCAGCAGCTCGGCAGGGACCACTGAAGCTTTCTTT. Protein sequence: CASSSAGTTEAFF. The whole variable domain, remainder taken from reference TRBV11-3 and TRBJ1-1, is EAGVVQSPRYKIIEKKQPVAFWCNPISGHNTLYWYLQNLGQGPELLIRYENEEAVDDSQLPKDRFSAERLKGVDSTLKIQPAELGDSAVYLCASSSAGTTEAFFGQGTRLTVV.

Many counts were recorded for this clonotype. V gene TRBV9 combines with J gene TRBJ2-3, with 12 bases that match TRBD2. V shed 4 bases, J shed 6 bases, and the junction held 3 bases outside the gene matches. The germline V gene has CDR1 SGDLS and CDR2 YYNGEE. The CDR3 is 14 residues long. CDR3: CASSTGLAGDTQYF. DNA of the CDR3: TGTGCCAGCAGCACTGGACTAGCGGGGGATACGCAGTATTTT.

This clonotype was recorded at least ten times. The V call is TRBV18, the J call TRBJ1-1, with D unresolved. The germline V gene encodes CDR1 KGHSH and CDR2 LQKENI. This CDR3 contains 14 residues. Trimming pared 2 bases from V and 0 bases from J, leaving 7 bases between. The CDR3 is CASSPSSVNTEAFF. The CDR3 coding sequence is TGTGCCAGCTCACCAAGTTCCGTGAACACTGAAGCTTTCTTT.

This clonotype was detected many times. The chain carries TRBV7-8 and TRBJ2-7; no firm D call. V lost 3 bases and J lost 4, with 7 bases in between. In germline, CDR1 is SGHVS, CDR2 FQNEAQ. This CDR3 is 12 amino acids long. DNA of the CDR3: TGTGCCAGCAGCTTTATACCTTACGAGCAGTACTTC. Protein product: CASSFIPYEQYF.

This clonotype has at least ten counts. The chain employs TRBV12-3 or TRBV12-4 and TRBJ2-6, with 8 bases matching TRBD1. The CDR3 has 16 residues. J lost 3 bases, V lost 2 bases, and 3 bases had no gene match. The CDR3 DNA reads TGTGCCAGCAGTTTATGGACAGGGTTTGGGGCCAACGTCCTGACTTTC. Translated, it gives CASSLWTGFGANVLTF.

This clonotype was counted a few times. The J gene is TRBJ2-3, the V gene TRBV4-1; D gene unclear. The germline CDR1 and CDR2 sequences are MGHRA and YSYEKL. V was trimmed by 0 bases and J by 2 bases, leaving 12 bases between them. The CDR3 consists of 16 residues. The CDR3 nucleotides read TGCGCCAGCAGCCAAGAGACGGGTTTGATCACAGATACGCAGTATTTT. As protein: CASSQETGLITDTQYF.

This clonotype was found many times. The chain combines TRBV30 with TRBJ2-5, with D tentatively TRBD1 or TRBD2 (5 bases each). Looked up from germline, CDR1 is GTSNPN and CDR2 is SVGIG (reference sequence). This CDR3 is built from 14 residues. V was clipped by 5 bases and J by 2 bases, with 15 bases between them. In DNA form, the CDR3 reads TGTGCCTGGGAGGGTGGGGCGGTTCAAGAGACCCAGTACTTC. Translated: CAWEGGAVQETQYF.

This clonotype was seen a few times. The rearrangement links TRBV11-1 to TRBJ2-1; 10 positions match TRBD1. The CDR3 has 16 residues. Germline V gene data show CDR1 as SGHAT and CDR2 as FQDESV (reference sequence). J was trimmed by 0 bases and V by 5 bases; bases with no gene match: 4. The CDR3 coding sequence is TGTGCCAGCAGCGACAGGGGGCCGAGCTCCTACAATGAGCAGTTCTTC. Translation gives CASSDRGPSSYNEQFF.

This clonotype was observed a handful of times. This sequence joins TRBV5-6 and TRBJ1-1, with TRBD1 as a possible D gene (5 bases). V dropped 0 bases and J dropped 9 bases, with 9 bases sitting between them. CDR3 length equals 12 residues. Germline loops: CDR1 SGHDT, CDR2 YYEEEE. The CDR3 is CASSLVSGQAFF. As DNA, the CDR3 is TGTGCCAGCAGCTTGGTGTCGGGGCAAGCTTTCTTT.

The chain is built from TRBV5-1 and TRBJ1-2; D might be TRBD1 (5 bases). With 2 bases removed from V and 7 bases from J, the gap between germline ends came to 12 bases. Per germline, CDR1 SGHRS and CDR2 YFSETQ. This CDR3 is built from 13 residues. DNA for the CDR3: TGCGCCAGCAGCTTCGTGGCGGGACGTGGCTACACCTTC. This gives the protein CASSFVAGRGYTF.

This clonotype was counted ten times or more. The rearrangement joins TRBV24-1 to TRBJ2-7; D is unresolved. The germline gives CDR1 KGHDR, CDR2 SFDVKD. Trimming pared 2 bases from V and 7 bases from J, leaving 17 bases between. CDR3 length equals 15 residues. The DNA for the CDR3 is TGTGCCACCAGTGATTCTGGAGCCGGCAAAAATGAGCAGTACTTC. It translates to CATSDSGAGKNEQYF.

This clonotype was found a few times. A junction end diverges from the germline sequence, so it may reflect a read error. The rearrangement joins TRBV12-3 or TRBV12-4 to TRBJ2-1; 9 nucleotides align to TRBD2. The CDR3 loop spans 17 amino acids. In nucleotides, the CDR3 is TGTGCCAGCAGTTTTGGGTCTCTGGGACTAGCCTACAATGAGCGGTTCTTC. It yields the protein CASSFGSLGLAYNERFF.

A word on this clonotype: A read error may be the cause here, since a much bigger clone is one base away. V usage is TRBV2 and J usage is TRBJ1-2, with D possibly matching TRBD1 (5 bases). Germline V gene data show CDR1 as SNHLY and CDR2 as FYNNEI. The CDR3 consists of 13 residues. V was pared by 6 bases and J by 4 bases, with 12 bases between. CDR3 sequence reads: CASSRVESYGYTF. The CDR3 coding sequence is TGTGCCAGCAGCAGGGTCGAAAGCTATGGCTACACCTTC.

This clonotype was recorded at least ten times. The chain links TRBV27 to TRBJ2-7, with D possibly being TRBD1 or TRBD2 (5 bases each). Germline loops: CDR1 MNHEY, CDR2 SMNVEV (reference sequence). This CDR3 is 13 amino acids long. V was cut by 4 bases and J by 2 bases, with 9 bases left in between. CDR3 nucleotides: TGTGCCAGCAGTTGGGGACGGGCCTACGAGCAGTACTTC. This gives the protein CASSWGRAYEQYF.

This clonotype was counted at least ten times. The chain recombines TRBV7-8 with TRBJ1-5, with D possibly TRBD1 on 6 matching bases. Per the germline V gene, CDR1 is SGHVS and CDR2 is FQNEAQ. The CDR3 has 16 amino acids. V was trimmed by 3 bases and J by 1 base, leaving 13 bases between them. This CDR3 is CASSLDTGRSNQPQHF. The CDR3 DNA sequence: TGTGCCAGCAGCTTGGATACAGGGAGAAGCAATCAGCCCCAGCATTTT.

Ten or more counts support this clonotype. The chain recombines TRBV28 with TRBJ2-2; D call uncertain. This CDR3 spans 12 amino acids. The V gene lost 7 bases and the J gene lost 2 bases, with 5 bases spanning the gap. Per the germline V gene, CDR1 is MDHEN and CDR2 is SYDVKM. Here the CDR3 DNA reads TGTGCCAGCATCCCCAACACCGGGGAGCTGTTTTTT. It codes for CASIPNTGELFF.

As for this clonotype: A read error may explain this, as a much larger clone is one base away. This sequence joins TRBV12-3 or TRBV12-4 and TRBJ1-1; tentative D call: TRBD1 (5 bases). Trimming removed 5 bases at V and 6 bases at J, with 19 bases between. CDR3 size: 15 residues. CDR3 sequence (DNA): TGTGCCAGCAGTGAAGACAGCCCCGGACCCGCTGAAGCTTTCTTT. Its translation is CASSEDSPGPAEAFF.

This chain joins TRBV7-3 and TRBJ2-1; no definite D call. The CDR3 spans 13 residues. The germline V and J ends were trimmed by 7 bases and 8 bases, with 15 bases remaining between them. Germline CDR1 and CDR2: SGHTA and FQGTGA. The CDR3 DNA reads TGTGCCAGCAACCCCTATCCTGGGGATGAGCAGTTCTTC. The encoded protein is CASNPYPGDEQFF.